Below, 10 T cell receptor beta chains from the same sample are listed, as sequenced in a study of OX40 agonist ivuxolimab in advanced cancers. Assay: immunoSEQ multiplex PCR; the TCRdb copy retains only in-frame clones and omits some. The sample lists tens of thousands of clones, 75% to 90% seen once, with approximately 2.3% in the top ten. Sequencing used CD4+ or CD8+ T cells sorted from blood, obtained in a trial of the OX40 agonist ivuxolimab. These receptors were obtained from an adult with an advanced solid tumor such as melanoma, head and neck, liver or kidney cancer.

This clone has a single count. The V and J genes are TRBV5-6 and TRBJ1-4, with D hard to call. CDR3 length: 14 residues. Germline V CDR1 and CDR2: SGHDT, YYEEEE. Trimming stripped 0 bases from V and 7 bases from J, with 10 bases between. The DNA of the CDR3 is TGTGCCAGCAGCTTGGTGGCGCGGGGTGAAAAACTGTTTTTT. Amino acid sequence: CASSLVARGEKLFF.

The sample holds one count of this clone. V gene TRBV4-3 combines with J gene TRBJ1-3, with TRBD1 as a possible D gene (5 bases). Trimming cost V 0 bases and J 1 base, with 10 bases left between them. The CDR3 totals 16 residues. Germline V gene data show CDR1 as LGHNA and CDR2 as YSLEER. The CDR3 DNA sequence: TGCGCCAGCAGCCAAGATTGGGGGGGATCTGGAAACACCATATATTTT. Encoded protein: CASSQDWGGSGNTIYF.

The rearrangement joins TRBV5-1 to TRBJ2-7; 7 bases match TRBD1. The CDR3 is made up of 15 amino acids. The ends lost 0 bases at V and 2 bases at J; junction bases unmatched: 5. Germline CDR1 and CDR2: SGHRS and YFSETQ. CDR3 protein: CASSLDGTVTYEQYF. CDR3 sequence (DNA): TGCGCCAGCAGCTTGGATGGGACAGTGACCTACGAGCAGTACTTC.

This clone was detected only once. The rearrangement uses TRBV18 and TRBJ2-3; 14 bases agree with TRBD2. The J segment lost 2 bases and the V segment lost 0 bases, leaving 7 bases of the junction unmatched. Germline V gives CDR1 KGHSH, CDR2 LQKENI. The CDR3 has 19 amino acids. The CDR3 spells CASSPPVGTSGGYTDTQYF. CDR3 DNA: TGTGCCAGCTCACCACCGGTGGGGACTAGCGGGGGATACACAGATACGCAGTATTTT.

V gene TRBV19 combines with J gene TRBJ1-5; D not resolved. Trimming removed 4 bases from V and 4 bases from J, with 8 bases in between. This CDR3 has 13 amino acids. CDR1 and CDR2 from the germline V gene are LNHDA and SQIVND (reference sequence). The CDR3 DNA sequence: TGTGCCAGTAGTACGGCAGCTAATCAGCCCCAGCATTTT. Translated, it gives CASSTAANQPQHF.

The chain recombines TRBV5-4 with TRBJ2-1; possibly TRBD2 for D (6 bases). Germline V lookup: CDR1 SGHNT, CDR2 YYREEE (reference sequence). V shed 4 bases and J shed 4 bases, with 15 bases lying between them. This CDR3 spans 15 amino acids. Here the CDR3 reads CASSLEHGGYNEQFF. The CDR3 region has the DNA TGTGCCAGCAGCCTCGAGCATGGGGGGTACAATGAGCAGTTCTTC.

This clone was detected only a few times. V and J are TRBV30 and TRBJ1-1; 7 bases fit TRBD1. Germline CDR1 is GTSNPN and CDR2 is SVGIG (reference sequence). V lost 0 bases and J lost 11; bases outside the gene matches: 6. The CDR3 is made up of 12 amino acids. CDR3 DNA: TGTGCCTGGAGTGTACAGGGGATTCGGGCTTTCTTT. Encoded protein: CAWSVQGIRAFF.

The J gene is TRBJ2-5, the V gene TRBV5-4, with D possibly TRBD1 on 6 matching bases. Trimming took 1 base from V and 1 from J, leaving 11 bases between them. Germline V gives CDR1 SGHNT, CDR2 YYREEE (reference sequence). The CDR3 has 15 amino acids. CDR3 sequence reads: CASSLPGQLQETQYF. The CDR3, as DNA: TGTGCCAGCAGCTTGCCGGGACAACTCCAAGAGACCCAGTACTTC.

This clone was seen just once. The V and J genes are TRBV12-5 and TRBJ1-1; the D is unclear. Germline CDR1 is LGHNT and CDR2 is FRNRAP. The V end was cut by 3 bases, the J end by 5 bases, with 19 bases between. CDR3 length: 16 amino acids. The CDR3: CASGLADRRGKTEAFF. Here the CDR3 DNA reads TGTGCTAGTGGTTTAGCCGACCGCCGTGGTAAGACTGAAGCTTTCTTT. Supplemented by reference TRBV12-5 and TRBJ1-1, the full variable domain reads DARVTQTPRHKVTEMGQEVTMRCQPILGHNTVFWYRQTMMQGLELLAYFRNRAPLDDSGMPKDRFSAEMPDATLATLKIQPSEPRDSAVYFCASGLADRRGKTEAFFGQGTRLTVV.

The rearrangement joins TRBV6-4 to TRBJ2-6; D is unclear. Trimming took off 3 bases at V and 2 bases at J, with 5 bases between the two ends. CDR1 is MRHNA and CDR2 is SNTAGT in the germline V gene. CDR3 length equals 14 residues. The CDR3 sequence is CASSEGTGANVLTF. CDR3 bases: TGTGCCAGCAGTGAAGGGACTGGGGCCAACGTCCTGACTTTC.